This T cell receptor (beta chain) was obtained from a study of cytomegalovirus exposure and HLA in healthy donors. Germline V gives CDR1 WNHNN, CDR2 SYGVQD (reference sequence). V was trimmed by 0 bases and J by 7 bases, leaving 13 bases between them. This CDR3 has 15 amino acids. The PCR contained 60 Vbeta and 13 Jbeta primers. Assay: immunoSEQ multiplex PCR; the TCRdb copy retains only in-frame clones and omits some. The sample lists 150,000 to 200,000 clones, roughly 80% seen once, with roughly 1% in the top ten. The chain links TRBV10-1 to TRBJ2-1, with TRBD1 as a possible D gene (5 bases). The sample comprised PBMCs. The sequence was obtained from a man in his thirties or forties in good health and CMV-seronegative. The CDR3 spells CASSESKTQANEQFF. The CDR3 coding sequence is TGCGCCAGCAGTGAGTCGAAGACACAGGCGAATGAGCAGTTCTTC.